The subject of this entry is one T cell receptor beta chain. It has no known antigen specificity. A read error may produce the germline difference seen at one junction end. Donors were healthy HIV-negative adults with no recently reported acute infections or vaccinations. Only Caucasian adults living in Nashville, Tennessee, USA were represented among the donors. CD4+ T cells were enriched through magnetic negative selection, after which naive cells were positively selected on CD45RA and the remaining negative fraction served as the memory subset. After blood collection by leukapheresis, PBMCs were isolated using Ficoll-Histopaque density gradient centrifugation and then cryopreserved in the vapor phase of liquid nitrogen. Analytical flow cytometry was used to check the purity and quantity of each magnetically sorted T cell population. Genomic DNA was isolated from each sorted fraction and quantified by UV absorbance on a Nanodrop 2000c.

This record comes from a study of shared clonotypes between healthy human individuals (dated by TCRdb to 2018 to 2020). The study in broad terms: The cohort included a few men and a couple of women between 18 and 49 years of age. For each donor, CD4 naive and CD4 memory were each given three plates, CD8 naive was given two plates, and CD8 memory was given one plate. To estimate repertoire size and how much clonotypes are shared between individuals, the study performed deep sequencing of blood TCR repertoires from a few healthy adults. To increase sequencing depth and limit assay-specific biases, different laboratories used diverse techniques to prepare libraries and sequence TCR repertoires. Each donor's leukapheresis produced roughly between roughly 0.94 and 9.5 billion PBMCs.

Using the deep immunoSEQ assay, multiplex PCR amplified TCR CDR3 regions from genomic DNA. Extracted genomic DNA from each cell subset was spread evenly across all wells of several immunoSEQ 96-well plates, with each plate serving as a replicate. For sorted subsets, each replicate PCR was loaded with 200 ng genomic DNA, equivalent to roughly 30,000 T cell genomes. Purified libraries were measured with a Qubit 3.0 fluorometer, size-checked on a Bioanalyzer 2100, and measured again with the KAPA Library Quantification kit. Every immunoSEQ 96-well plate was sequenced on a dedicated single-read 150-cycle Illumina NextSeq 550 flow cell. As for how the authors treated the data: Because only junctional sequences without quality scores were contained in the immunoSEQ output, filtering matching that applied to full-length reads could not be performed. To assign V/J genes and CDR3, sequences were annotated against IMGT germline references using PyIR, a Python wrapper for IgBLAST v1.9. Reads were removed for weak V/J assignments (E-value above 1e-6), missing CDR3, stop codons, out-of-frame junctions, or ambiguous translated residues. V3J clonotypes were defined as sequences sharing an identical inferred V gene, J gene, and CDR3 amino acid sequence. The percentage overlap between two repertoires was calculated by dividing the number of shared unique clonotypes by the size of the smaller repertoire. Richness of each repertoire was evaluated using RTK rarefaction, the Chao1 estimator, and Recon v2.1 estimates of unobserved clonotypes. Generation probabilities were computed with OLGA for all TCRbeta clonotypes obtained by the gDNA method from a handful of donors. The table was pulled from immuneACCESS by TCRdb, which kept in-frame rearrangements only. Such tables lose some clones; where checked, under half of the loss comes from unresolved V genes, and the rest has no known cause. That table is the source of V, J and clone size, and D and trimming were worked out from the DNA. The sample table shows some 1 million clones, and about 74% are seen once. About 1.5% of the sample belongs to the ten largest clones.

Here is what the overall study found, with its caveats: Compared with non-shared clonotypes, the clonotypes found in all four sorted-subset donors had higher generation probabilities. Incomplete sequencing was indicated by rarefaction of sorted-subset datasets, despite the large sequencing depth. Pairwise subsampling indicated that sequencing depth was expected to affect the degree of clonotype sharing among donors. Naive subsets generally had larger estimated clonotype richness than memory subsets did. Because the study included a small number of donors, the genetic and exposure-history diversity represented was limited. Sampling was restricted to blood, and TCR repertoires in tissues likely differ from the TCR repertoires found in blood. When a handful of donors were compared, the shared fraction of clonotypes was about 5.4% for naive CD4, roughly 3.3% for naive CD8, 2.3% for memory CD4, and 0.35% to 0.5% for memory CD8.

Sequencing used memory CD4+ T cells sorted from blood. The cell subset or site label on this specimen signifies: CD45RA-negative fraction. The sequence was collected from a man between 18 and 29 years old in good health.

The CDR3 in this case is CASTLGWAGQNTEAFF. The DNA sequence is given as TGTGCCAGCACCTTAGGATGGGCAGGTCAGAACACTGAAGCTTTCTTT. The rearrangement combines TRBV7-9 with TRBJ1-1; the D gene cannot be named for sure. The CDR3 contains 16 residues, cysteine and phenylalanine counted. Kept here is only the CDR3 DNA, which spans 48 bases and is read in frame from base 1. Via the germline V gene (reference sequence), CDR1 is SEHNR and CDR2 FQNEAQ.